These 22 T cell receptor beta chains were sequenced from one sample in a study of beta chain features in type 1 diabetes. The isolated RNA, all of it, was reverse transcribed, so expressed TCRB transcripts were what got sequenced. The assay was immunoSEQ multiplex PCR, and TCRdb's table has in-frame clones only and misses some. Of under 550,000 clones in the sample, over 10% were seen once. The sequenced sample was naive CD4+ T cells from blood. The source of these receptors is a woman aged 18-29 years in good health.

J is TRBJ2-5 and V is TRBV5-6; 7 bases are shared with TRBD2. The germline CDR1 and CDR2 sequences are SGHDT and YYEEEE. The CDR3 length is 12 residues. Losses at the gene ends were 6 bases for V and 7 bases for J; bases not matched to a gene: 6. CDR3 sequence: CASTIGGGTQYF. The CDR3, as DNA: TGTGCCAGCACCATCGGCGGGGGGACCCAGTACTTC. Together with reference TRBV5-6 and TRBJ2-5, the CDR3 gives the full variable domain: DAGVTQSPTHLIKTRGQQVTLRCSPKSGHDTVSWYQQALGQGPQFIFQYYEEEERQRGNFPDRFSGHQFPNYSSELNVNALLLGDSALYLCASTIGGGTQYFGPGTRLLVL.

This clone was found a few times. J is TRBJ1-2 and V is TRBV28, with unresolved D. V lost 4 bases to trimming and J lost 8 bases, with 11 bases between them. The CDR3 is 12 amino acids. Germline V gene lookup returns CDR1 MDHEN and CDR2 SYDVKM. Written as DNA, the CDR3 is TGTGCCAGCAGTTCCAGACTTGGAGGCTACACCTTC. Protein sequence: CASSSRLGGYTF.

This clone was found a few times. V usage is TRBV14 and J usage is TRBJ1-2; unclear D gene. The CDR3 totals 12 residues. Per germline, CDR1 SGHDN and CDR2 FVKESK. V lost 4 bases and J 3 bases, leaving 6 bases between the germline ends. The CDR3 reads CASSLGDYGYTF. The DNA of the CDR3 is TGTGCCAGCAGCCTAGGCGACTATGGCTACACCTTC.

This clone was seen only a few times. The rearrangement uses TRBV4-3 and TRBJ1-6; no clear D gene. With 1 base removed from V and 8 bases from J, the gap between germline ends came to 12 bases. The CDR3 has 15 amino acids. In germline, CDR1 is LGHNA, CDR2 YSLEER. The CDR3 region has the DNA TGCGCCAGCAGCCAAGTAGAGGATGTTTATTCACCCCTCCACTTT. This gives the protein CASSQVEDVYSPLHF.

The chain joins TRBV28 to TRBJ1-6; D is unresolved. The V and J ends lost 2 bases and 5 bases respectively, with 10 bases between them. The CDR3 length is 15 residues. Germline V gives CDR1 MDHEN, CDR2 SYDVKM. CDR3: CASSLARRNNSPLHF. Written as DNA, the CDR3 is TGTGCCAGCAGTTTAGCCAGGAGGAATAATTCACCCCTCCACTTT.

This clone was seen more than once but under ten times. This chain links TRBV5-1 with TRBJ2-1; 8 bases are a match to TRBD2. The V gene end was trimmed by 0 bases and the J gene end by 8 bases; junction bases not matched to a gene: 4. This CDR3 comprises 14 residues. Germline CDR1 and CDR2: SGHRS and YFSETQ. CDR3 DNA sequence: TGCGCCAGCAGCTTGGGACTAGCGTCTGATGAGCAGTTCTTC. It translates to CASSLGLASDEQFF. Combining the CDR3 with reference TRBV5-1 and TRBJ2-1 gives the whole variable domain KAGVTQTPRYLIKTRGQQVTLSCSPISGHRSVSWYQQTPGQGLQFLFEYFSETQRNKGNFPGRFSGRQFSNSRSEMNVSTLELGDSALYLCASSLGLASDEQFFGPGTRLTVL.

In its sample, this clone was seen a few times. The gene calls are TRBV14 and TRBJ2-3; 9 bases map to TRBD2. The CDR3 length is 16 residues. V shed 1 base and J 2 bases; nucleotides not matched to a gene: 4. Germline V gives CDR1 SGHDN, CDR2 FVKESK. In DNA, the CDR3 is TGTGCCAGCAGCCAAGTTGGCGGGAGGGCCACAGATACGCAGTATTTT. Its protein product is CASSQVGGRATDTQYF. Drawing the rest from reference TRBV14 and TRBJ2-3, the complete variable domain is EAGVTQFPSHSVIEKGQTVTLRCDPISGHDNLYWYRRVMGKEIKFLLHFVKESKQDESGMPNNRFLAERTGGTYSTLKVQPAELEDSGVYFCASSQVGGRATDTQYFGPGTRLTVL.

This clone was found a few times. The chain joins TRBV2 to TRBJ2-5, with 7 bases matching TRBD1. The V segment lost 7 bases and the J segment 3 bases; nucleotides outside the gene matches: 2. The CDR3 contains 12 residues. The germline V gene encodes CDR1 SNHLY and CDR2 FYNNEI. CDR3 sequence reads: CASTGTEETQYF. CDR3 bases: TGTGCCAGCACCGGGACAGAAGAGACCCAGTACTTC.

The J gene is TRBJ2-1, the V gene TRBV7-2, with 7 bases lining up with TRBD1. The CDR3 has 15 residues. Germline V gives CDR1 SGHTA, CDR2 FQGNSA. V gave up 1 base and J gave up 2 bases; unmatched junction bases: 2. The CDR3: CASSLDRGPYNEQFF. DNA for the CDR3: TGTGCCAGCAGCTTAGACAGGGGCCCCTACAATGAGCAGTTCTTC. Variable domain in full (rest from reference TRBV7-2 and TRBJ2-1): GAGVSQSPSNKVTEKGKDVELRCDPISGHTALYWYRQSLGQGLEFLIYFQGNSAPDKSGLPSDRFSAERTGGSVSTLTIQRTQQEDSAVYLCASSLDRGPYNEQFFGPGTRLTVL.

A few counts support this clone. This rearrangement joins TRBV18 to TRBJ2-3; the D is unclear. Trimming pared 0 bases from V and 4 bases from J, leaving 5 bases between. Germline assignment: CDR1 KGHSH and CDR2 LQKENI. This CDR3 spans 13 amino acids. The CDR3 sequence is CASSPPGSDTQYF. The CDR3 region has the DNA TGTGCCAGCTCACCACCGGGATCAGATACGCAGTATTTT.

The chain couples TRBV7-2 to TRBJ2-1, with 9 bases matching TRBD2. V trimming: 5 bases; J trimming: 4 bases; junction bases outside the gene matches: 9. Germline V gene lookup returns CDR1 SGHTA and CDR2 FQGNSA. The CDR3 sequence is 16 residues long. In DNA, the CDR3 is TGTGCCAGCAGCGACGGGGCTAGCGGGGTATACAATGAGCAGTTCTTC. It yields the protein CASSDGASGVYNEQFF.

The chain has TRBV28 and TRBJ2-7; TRBD2 might be the D (6 bases). Germline-derived CDR1 and CDR2 are MDHEN and SYDVKM. V lost 7 bases to trimming and J lost 1 base, with 20 bases between them. The CDR3 consists of 16 residues. Here the CDR3 reads CASTDPPRDLSYEQYF. In DNA form, the CDR3 reads TGTGCCAGCACCGATCCTCCCAGGGACTTGTCCTACGAGCAGTACTTC.

The rearrangement uses TRBV9 and TRBJ1-2, with 12 bases identical to TRBD1. Unmatched junction bases numbered 13, after V lost 0 bases and J lost 4 bases. CDR1 is SGDLS, CDR2 YYNGEE, per germline. This CDR3 comprises 19 residues. CDR3 sequence: CASSVEISMRGQGAYGYTF. CDR3 nucleotide sequence: TGTGCCAGCAGCGTAGAAATATCTATGCGGGGACAGGGGGCCTATGGCTACACCTTC.

V and J are TRBV5-1 and TRBJ2-3; D remains ambiguous. The germline CDR1 and CDR2 sequences are SGHRS and YFSETQ. The CDR3 is 13 residues long. Trimming cost V 0 bases and J 2 bases, with 4 bases left between them. The CDR3 sequence is CASSLATTDTQYF. DNA for the CDR3: TGCGCCAGCAGCTTGGCCACCACAGATACGCAGTATTTT.

This clone was detected only a few times. The rearrangement joins TRBV18 to TRBJ2-3; 7 bases are shared with TRBD2. V lost 2 bases, J lost 2 bases, and 7 bases stayed unmatched. CDR3 length: 16 amino acids. CDR1 and CDR2 from the germline V gene are KGHSH and LQKENI. CDR3 sequence (DNA): TGTGCCAGCTCACCAACCGGGGGGTCAACCACAGATACGCAGTATTTT. The encoded protein is CASSPTGGSTTDTQYF.

This clone was counted a few times. The sample contains more than one DNA sequence encoding this CDR3. The V call is TRBV18, the J call TRBJ2-3, with D unresolved. Trimming stripped 3 bases from V and 1 base from J, with 5 bases between. The CDR3 has 13 amino acids. From germline, CDR1 is KGHSH and CDR2 LQKENI. This chain's CDR3 is CASSPLGTDTQYF. The CDR3 DNA reads TGTGCCAGCTCACCCCTAGGCACAGATACGCAGTATTTT.

The gene calls are TRBV9 and TRBJ2-1; a possible D gene is TRBD2 (6 bases). This CDR3 spans 16 amino acids. V lost 0 bases to trimming and J lost 1 base, with 11 bases between them. Germline V gene lookup returns CDR1 SGDLS and CDR2 YYNGEE. CDR3 DNA: TGTGCCAGCAGCGTAGAGCCTGGGAGGTCCTACAATGAGCAGTTCTTC. Encoded protein: CASSVEPGRSYNEQFF.

There are a few counts of this clone. The rearrangement uses TRBV7-9 and TRBJ2-3; D is uncertain. Trimming removed 5 bases at V and 6 bases at J, with 6 bases between. The CDR3 totals 11 residues. Germline CDR1 and CDR2: SEHNR and FQNEAQ (reference sequence). The CDR3, as DNA: TGTGCCAGCAGCATTAGTGATACGCAGTATTTT. Residues: CASSISDTQYF. Drawing the rest from reference TRBV7-9 and TRBJ2-3, the complete variable domain is DTGVSQNPRHKITKRGQNVTFRCDPISEHNRLYWYRQTLGQGPEFLTYFQNEAQLEKSRLLSDRFSAERPKGSFSTLEIQRTEQGDSAMYLCASSISDTQYFGPGTRLTVL.

The chain employs TRBV25-1 and TRBJ1-1; D possibly corresponds to TRBD1 (5 bases). This CDR3 has 13 residues. Germline V CDR1 and CDR2: MGHDK, SYGVNS. The V end was cut by 0 bases, the J end by 10 bases, with 12 bases between. CDR3 DNA sequence: TGTGCCAGCAGTGAATATGGGCAGGGTGCAGCTTTCTTT. Protein sequence: CASSEYGQGAAFF.

The chain combines TRBV7-3 with TRBJ1-1, with D possibly being TRBD1 (5 bases). The CDR3 runs to 13 residues. Trimming took 3 bases from V and 1 from J, leaving 6 bases between them. The germline V gene encodes CDR1 SGHTA and CDR2 FQGTGA. CDR3 protein: CASSFGGNTEAFF. The CDR3 DNA reads TGTGCCAGCAGCTTCGGGGGGAACACTGAAGCTTTCTTT.

This clone was seen a handful of times. The CDR3 reads CASSIGRQALYEQYF. For the CDR3, the DNA is TGTGCCAGTAGTATAGGACGACAGGCCCTCTACGAGCAGTACTTC. The chain recombines TRBV19 with TRBJ2-7; possibly TRBD1 for D (6 bases). Germline CDR1 LNHDA, CDR2 SQIVND (reference sequence). The CDR3 is 15 amino acids. V was clipped by 1 base and J by 3 bases, with 13 bases between them.

This rearrangement joins TRBV29-1 to TRBJ1-3, with no clear D. Germline lookup yields CDR1 SQVTM and CDR2 ANQGSEA. The CDR3 consists of 13 residues. Trimming removed 5 bases from V and 0 bases from J, with 8 bases in between. The CDR3 DNA follows: TGCAGCGTTCGAGCCGGCTCTGGAAACACCATATATTTT. This codes for CSVRAGSGNTIYF.